Sequencing of this TCR beta chain was carried out in a study of neoadjuvant anti-PD-1 for oral cavity cancer. Study summary: Around day 43, patients without progression received a fourth nivolumab dose before surgery.

Germline V gene sequence: CDR1 SGHTA, CDR2 FQGNSA. The CDR3 sequence is 12 residues long. With 4 bases removed from V and 7 bases from J, the gap between germline ends came to 10 bases. Time point: after neoadjuvant nivolumab, at surgical resection. Patients were newly diagnosed with stage II-IVA oral cavity squamous cell carcinoma without prior systemic or radiation treatment. Cohort: HPV-negative, locally advanced oral cavity squamous cell carcinoma patients. Data came from immunoSEQ multiplex PCR; TCRdb stores just in-frame clones and leaves some out. The profile covers about 10,000 clones, with around 60% appearing a single time and roughly 7.1% taken by the ten largest.

The chain uses TRBV7-2 and TRBJ1-2, with no clear D. The source is a person between 40 and 79 years old with oral cavity squamous cell carcinoma. Sequencing used tumor tissue, obtained after nivolumab (anti-PD-1) treatment. CDR3 coding DNA: TGTGCCAGCAGCTGGCCGGGAACTGGCTACACCTTC. Translating gives CASSWPGTGYTF.